A selection of T cell receptor beta chains follows, all from one sample in a study of cytomegalovirus exposure and HLA in healthy donors. Measured with immunoSEQ multiplex PCR; TCRdb has only the in-frame clones, and not every one. The repertoire has approximately 100,000 clones, over 70% of them found once; the top ten carry 2.5% to 3%. Sequenced: PBMCs. All receptors come from a male donor in good health and CMV-seropositive. The CDR3 runs from the conserved cysteine through the conserved F or W. The D gene is left open where the match is weak. Expanded clones get a size class; other rows say once, few or many, or leave the size out.

J gene | D gene | V gene | clone size | CDR3 DNA | CDR3 protein
TRBJ1-1 | - | TRBV29-1 | - | TGCAGCGTTGAAATAGATCGCGTCGGAGGATCCCTTGGGAACACTGAAGCTTTCTTT | CSVEIDRVGGSLGNTEAFF
TRBJ2-7 | TRBD1 | TRBV5-1 | - | TGCGCCAGCAGCTTGGCGGACAGGGCCGAGCAGTACTTC | CASSLADRAEQYF
TRBJ2-3 | TRBD1 | TRBV5-1 | - | TGCGCCAGCAGCTTGGAGGGACAGGGGAGGGATACGCAGTATTTT | CASSLEGQGRDTQYF
TRBJ1-2 | - | TRBV7-8 | - | TGTGCCAGCAGTCAAATGCTGGGGGCACCGCTCTATGGCTACACCTTC | CASSQMLGAPLYGYTF
TRBJ1-1 | - | TRBV28 | - | TGTGCCAGCAGTTCCCATTCCAGAGGTTGGGCTTTCTTT | CASSSHSRGWAFF
TRBJ1-1 | - | TRBV27 | - | TGTGCCAGCAGTGTCGGGGGTGAAGCTTTCTTT | CASSVGGEAFF
TRBJ2-7 | TRBD1 | TRBV27 | - | TGTGCCAGCAGACCAACGGACAGGGTCTACGAGCAGTACTTC | CASRPTDRVYEQYF
TRBJ1-5 | - | TRBV28 | few | TGTGCCAGCAGACTGGGCGGGTACAATCAGCCCCAGCATTTT | CASRLGGYNQPQHF
TRBJ2-7 | - | TRBV9 | - | TGTGCCAGCAGCGTAACAGGTTTCTACGAGCAGTACTTC | CASSVTGFYEQYF
TRBJ1-2 | - | TRBV18 | - | TGTGCCAGCTCACCACCCCTTAACTATGGCTACACCTTC | CASSPPLNYGYTF